The next 5 T cell receptor beta chains were all read from a single sample in a study of vaccination effects on CD4 cells after COVID-19. Using immunoSEQ multiplex PCR, the repertoire was profiled, and TCRdb retains in-frame clones only, with some absent. In the table there are tens of thousands of clones, roughly 70% of which are singletons. Prior to sequencing, the ViraFEST assay stimulated PBMC with viral peptide pools, which expanded the antigen-specific CD4+ T cells. Following culture for ten to eleven days, CD4+ T cells were isolated. All vaccine recipients tested negative for nucleocapsid antibodies and had never contracted SARS-CoV-2 infection. Their specific antigens are unknown. The starting material was CD4+ T cells from PBMCs cultured with HCoV-OC43 spike peptides, obtained before COVID-19 vaccination. The subset: HCoV-OC43 spike overlapping peptide pool stimulation. These receptors were obtained from a human donor who received a COVID-19 vaccine.

This chain joins TRBV19 and TRBJ1-2, with unresolved D. Germline values: CDR1 LNHDA, CDR2 SQIVND (reference sequence). The CDR3 contains 14 residues. The ends were cut back, 7 bases at V and 5 bases at J, with 17 bases in the middle. This chain's CDR3 is CASKERSMGYGYTF. CDR3 bases: TGTGCCAGTAAGGAGAGGTCAATGGGGTATGGCTACACCTTC.

CDR3 protein: CSVDPDLNTEAFF. The CDR3 DNA follows: TGCAGCGTTGACCCGGACCTGAACACTGAAGCTTTCTTT. This chain links TRBV29-1 with TRBJ1-1; no clear D gene. V was clipped by 3 bases and J by 0 bases, with 8 bases between them. The length of the CDR3 is 13 residues. Germline CDR1 and CDR2: SQVTM and ANQGSEA.

The chain combines TRBV10-3 with TRBJ1-1, with 7 bases lining up with TRBD1. The CDR3 extends over 17 amino acids. Unmatched junction bases numbered 10, after V lost 3 bases and J lost 0 bases. Germline CDR1 and CDR2: ENHRY and SYGVKD. The CDR3: CAISDTAGGTMNTEAFF. The CDR3 coding sequence is TGTGCCATCAGTGACACGGCAGGGGGGACCATGAACACTGAAGCTTTCTTT.

Note on this clone: The sample has other DNA sequences that encode this CDR3 too. V and J are TRBV12-5 and TRBJ1-1; no clear D. V was shortened by 4 bases and J by 1 base, with 10 bases between the two germline ends. There are 14 residues in the CDR3. Germline CDR1 LGHNT, CDR2 FRNRAP. CDR3 sequence (DNA): TGTGCTAGTGGTTCCGGGCAGCCGAACACTGAAGCTTTCTTT. Protein: CASGSGQPNTEAFF.

The count of this clone is one. The J gene is TRBJ2-5, the V gene TRBV6-5, with D tentatively TRBD2 (6 bases). This CDR3 comprises 15 residues. Per germline, CDR1 MNHEY and CDR2 SVGAGI. V was pared by 5 bases and J by 7 bases, with 20 bases between. The CDR3 protein is CASSPPGTPKGTQYF. CDR3 DNA: TGTGCCAGCAGTCCGCCCGGGACTCCCAAGGGGACCCAGTACTTC.